This is a list of T cell receptor beta chains from one sample in a study of cytomegalovirus exposure and HLA in healthy donors. Using immunoSEQ multiplex PCR, the repertoire was profiled, and TCRdb retains in-frame clones only, with some absent. The data contain 200,000 to 300,000 clones, 84% of them singletons. The source material was PBMCs. The receptors stem from a woman aged 40 to 49 in good health and CMV-seropositive. CDR3s include the opening cysteine and the closing phenylalanine or tryptophan.

v_call	cdr3_aa
TRBV5-1	CASSLRGDRGLEYGYTF
TRBV30	CAWSPLTGEYSPLHF
TRBV5-1	CASSNLAGRTEAFF
TRBV2	CASRLREGQDEQYF
TRBV2	CATVRERGYNEQFF
TRBV5-5	CASSLGELNEQFF
TRBV15	CATSITGQDTEAFF
TRBV5-1	CASSLWDTSSYEQYF
TRBV5-1	CASSQPLTGDKNIQYF
TRBV7-2	CASSLELGLGTQYF
TRBV2	CASSQGFWDEQFF
TRBV5-1	CASSSPGLPLEQYF
TRBV4-2	CASSLETGANVLTF
TRBV14	CASSQAGYEQYF
TRBV19	CASKIYSDRGPNTEAFF
TRBV28	CASRLYRGPFPRGYTF
TRBV9	CASSTAGEWSYNEQFF
TRBV7-8	CASSVRDGTGGLNTEAFF
TRBV7-8	CASSNAGGRGFEQYF
TRBV30	CAWSPDRTAFF
TRBV30	CAYTRGVSFNSGANVLTF
TRBV9	CASSADYSNQPQHF
TRBV15	CATSRGGQGNTGELFF
TRBV6-5	CASSYSIGTGANVLTF
TRBV19	CASRPTSGWANTGELFF
TRBV5-6	CASSLRSTNEKLFF
TRBV10-3	CATQGGASALYSYEQYF